This is a list of T cell receptor beta chains from one sample in a study of OX40 agonist ivuxolimab in advanced cancers. Assay: immunoSEQ multiplex PCR; the TCRdb copy retains only in-frame clones and omits some. This sample has roughly 50,000 clones, with roughly nine tenths found just once. The sequencing used CD4+ or CD8+ T cells sorted from blood, collected in a trial of the OX40 agonist ivuxolimab. The receptors were gathered from an adult with an advanced solid tumor such as melanoma, head and neck, liver or kidney cancer. Both conserved end residues are part of each CDR3. The D gene is left open where the match is weak. Where a row states a size, it is once, few, many or the class of an expanded clone; other rows omit it.

TRBJ1-6	-	TRBV28	-	TGTGCCAGCAGCGGAAACACCCGCGGGGCCTCCTATAATTCACCCCTCCACTTT	CASSGNTRGASYNSPLHF
TRBJ2-7	-	TRBV5-6	-	TGTGCCAGCAGCCCGGAGCGGGCCAGCTCCTACGAGCAGTACTTC	CASSPERASSYEQYF
TRBJ1-5	TRBD1	TRBV7-6	-	TGTGCCAGCAGCAACCCGGGACAGGGTCGTGTTCAGCCCCAGCATTTT	CASSNPGQGRVQPQHF
TRBJ1-4	-	TRBV27	-	TGTGCCAGCAGAGGCGTTGACGGAACGAATGAAAAACTGTTTTTT	CASRGVDGTNEKLFF
TRBJ1-3	-	TRBV7-9	-	TGTGCCAGCAGTCCTTCGCGGGACGCAACAAACACCATATATTTT	CASSPSRDATNTIYF
TRBJ2-7	-	TRBV7-2	-	TGTGCCAGCAGCCCGGGACAAGGCTACGAGCAGTACTTC	CASSPGQGYEQYF
TRBJ1-2	TRBD1	TRBV5-1	-	TGCGCCAGCAGGACAGGGGGCAGTAATGGCTACACCTTC	CASRTGGSNGYTF
TRBJ2-7	-	TRBV7-8	-	TGTGCCAGCAGCTTAGGTACCCGCTACGAGCAGTACTTC	CASSLGTRYEQYF
TRBJ2-5	TRBD1	TRBV6-6	-	TGTGCCAGCAGTCCCCTGGGACAGCGAGAGACCCAGTACTTC	CASSPLGQRETQYF
TRBJ1-1	-	TRBV19	-	TGTGCCAGTAGTATAGGAGGGAACACTGAAGCTTTCTTT	CASSIGGNTEAFF
TRBJ2-7	-	TRBV27	-	TGTGCCAGCAGTTTATCTAGCGGCTCCTACGAGCAGTACTTC	CASSLSSGSYEQYF
TRBJ2-5	TRBD2	TRBV5-4	-	TGTGCCAGCAGCTTGGTATCGGGAGGGCCCCGTAAGGAGACCCAGTACTTC	CASSLVSGGPRKETQYF
TRBJ2-1	-	TRBV4-1	-	TGCGCCAGCAGCCAAGGGACAGTCAATGAGCAGTTCTTC	CASSQGTVNEQFF
TRBJ2-1	-	TRBV11-3	few	TGTGCCAGCAGCTCCACTGCCGGGGACACCTATCCCAATGAGCAGTTCTTC	CASSSTAGDTYPNEQFF
TRBJ2-3	-	TRBV14	few	TGTGCCAGCAGCCAATACCCCGGAGCCGATACGCAGTATTTT	CASSQYPGADTQYF
TRBJ1-5	-	TRBV28	-	TGTGCCAGCGACCTCCCTGTGGGGGGTTACTACAATCAGCCCCAGCATTTT	CASDLPVGGYYNQPQHF
TRBJ2-1	-	TRBV5-1	-	TGCGCCAGCAGCTTGGGCATTCACAATGAGCAGTTCTTC	CASSLGIHNEQFF
TRBJ2-1	TRBD1	TRBV5-1	-	TGCGCCAGCAGCCCCGGGACAGGGGGGCCCTTCTTCGGTGAGCAGTTCTTC	CASSPGTGGPFFGEQFF
TRBJ1-4	-	TRBV10-2	-	TGCGCCAGCAGTGAGCTTGGGCCATGGACTAATGAAAAACTGTTTTTT	CASSELGPWTNEKLFF
TRBJ2-7	TRBD2	TRBV4-1	-	TGCGCCAGCAGCCAAGACCCCCTAGGGAGGGACGAAATTGGGCAGTACTTC	CASSQDPLGRDEIGQYF
TRBJ2-5	-	TRBV6-5	-	TGTGCCAGCAGGACGGGCCTCACCCAGTACTTC	CASRTGLTQYF
TRBJ2-5	-	TRBV7-2	-	TGTGCCAGCAGAGGGTCGGGGCAAGAGACCCAGTACTTC	CASRGSGQETQYF
TRBJ1-2	TRBD1	TRBV5-4	-	TGTGCCAGCAGTCTTCGCCTACAGGGGAGAGATGGCTACACCTTC	CASSLRLQGRDGYTF
TRBJ1-2	-	TRBV27	-	TGTGCCAGCAGTGCGGACGGAATTAACTATGGCTACACCTTC	CASSADGINYGYTF
TRBJ1-1	-	TRBV7-6	-	TGTGCCAGCAGCCGGGGGTATCCGGTAACTGAAGCTTTCTTT	CASSRGYPVTEAFF
TRBJ2-7	TRBD2	TRBV10-3	-	TGTGCCATCAGTGAATTGGAGGGAGGGATTTACGAGCAGTACTTC	CAISELEGGIYEQYF
TRBJ2-1	-	TRBV25-1	-	TGTGCCAGCAGTATTGCGGGGAGGACCTACAATGAGCAGTTCTTC	CASSIAGRTYNEQFF
TRBJ1-5	-	TRBV11-2	few	TGTGCCAGCAGCTTAGATCTGGGAGATGGTCAGCCCCAGCATTTT	CASSLDLGDGQPQHF
TRBJ1-3	-	TRBV27	-	TGTGCCAGCAGTTTTTGGACGACAGGTACCCCAACGAGGGAAAACACCATATATTTT	CASSFWTTGTPTRENTIYF
TRBJ2-7	-	TRBV7-9	-	TGTGCCAGCAGCTTGGCAGGCTCCTACGAGCAGTACTTC	CASSLAGSYEQYF
TRBJ1-1	-	TRBV4-1	-	TGCGCCAGCAGCCCCCGACAGATTATGAACACTGAAGCTTTCTTT	CASSPRQIMNTEAFF
TRBJ1-2	-	TRBV6-1	-	TGTGCCAGTAACTATGGCTACACCTTC	CASNYGYTF
TRBJ2-2	-	TRBV5-1	once	TGCGCCAGCAGCTTGGGGGACACCGGGGAGCTGTTTTTT	CASSLGDTGELFF
TRBJ1-4	-	TRBV5-5	-	TGTGCCAGCAGCTCAGGGACGAGAGCAACTAATGAAAAACTGTTTTTT	CASSSGTRATNEKLFF
TRBJ2-1	TRBD2	TRBV9	-	TGTGCCAGCAGCGTAGGAGCGGGAGTTACCTACAATGAGCAGTTCTTC	CASSVGAGVTYNEQFF
TRBJ1-2	-	TRBV29-1	-	TGCAGCGTACGGGACCCAGGGCCACCCTATGGCTACACCTTC	CSVRDPGPPYGYTF
TRBJ2-1	TRBD1	TRBV11-2	-	TGTGCCAGCAGCTTACCGCTGGACAGGCCTTCGTTTTGGAATGAGCAGTTCTTC	CASSLPLDRPSFWNEQFF
TRBJ2-1	-	TRBV15	-	TGTGCCACCAGCAGGGTCCATTACAATGAGCAGTTCTTC	CATSRVHYNEQFF
TRBJ1-1	-	TRBV13	-	TGTGCCAGCAGCTTATGGGGGGGAGGAGTGAACACTGAAGCTTTCTTT	CASSLWGGGVNTEAFF
TRBJ2-2	-	TRBV27	-	TGTGCCAGCAGCCCATGGGGGCACGGGGAGCTGTTTTTT	CASSPWGHGELFF
TRBJ2-1	TRBD2	TRBV27	-	TGTGCCAGCAGTTTATCAGTAGCGGGAGGGATTAATGAGCAGTTCTTC	CASSLSVAGGINEQFF
TRBJ2-3	-	TRBV10-1	-	TGCGCCAGCAGTGAAAAGCGGGGCACAGATACGCAGTATTTT	CASSEKRGTDTQYF
TRBJ2-2	-	TRBV28	-	TGTGCCAGCAGTTTAGGGGGATCCGGGGAGCTGTTTTTT	CASSLGGSGELFF
TRBJ2-3	TRBD1	TRBV7-9	-	TGTGCCAGCAGCCCGGACAGGGCCGGGGATACGCAGTATTTT	CASSPDRAGDTQYF
TRBJ2-1	-	TRBV30	-	TGTGCCTGGAGTGTAAGCGCTTTCCGGGAGCAGTTCTTC	CAWSVSAFREQFF
TRBJ1-5	-	TRBV28	once	TGTGCCAACCAGGGAGGCAATCAGCCCCAGCATTTT	CANQGGNQPQHF
TRBJ1-1	-	TRBV27	-	TGTGCCACGCGAGGAGGGAGCACTGAAGCTTTCTTT	CATRGGSTEAFF
TRBJ2-1	-	TRBV5-6	-	TGTGCCAGCAGTAGTGTTGGTGATGAGCAGTTCTTC	CASSSVGDEQFF
TRBJ1-2	-	TRBV19	-	TGTGCCAGTAGTATAGATCTGACAGGAATAGATGGCTACACCTTC	CASSIDLTGIDGYTF
TRBJ2-4	-	TRBV4-3	-	TGCGCCAGCAGCCAAGGCACGGGCCCCGAGGGGATTCAGTACTTC	CASSQGTGPEGIQYF
TRBJ2-1	TRBD2	TRBV2	-	TGTGCCAGCAGTACGGGGAACGGACTAGCTTTACCTGGGAATGAGCAGTTCTTC	CASSTGNGLALPGNEQFF